What follows is one T cell receptor beta chain and its context. Its antigen is not known. The sample originates from a study of type 1 regulatory T cells. Study-level background: An in vitro protocol generated T-allo10, a Tr1-enriched, alloantigen-specific CD4 T cell product. Study-level points and caveats: Tr1 cells had a more restricted TCR repertoire than non-Tr1 cells.

Trimming pared 0 bases from V and 2 bases from J, leaving 5 bases between. The CDR3 runs to 13 residues. CDR1 and CDR2 (germline): SGHVS, FNYEAQ. Each CDR3 protein gets one entry after TCRdb re-called the reads with MiXCR. The sample has about 71,000 distinct CDR3 sequences; around 21% are singletons. This clonotype was sampled from a human donor in good health. Sample: cultured type 1 regulatory T (Tr1) cells, either the whole culture or a sorted fraction (not recorded which). The chain uses TRBV7-6 and TRBJ2-7, with D hard to call. The DNA for the CDR3 is TGTGCCAGCAGCTTAGCATCGACCTACGAGCAGTACTTC. It translates to CASSLASTYEQYF.